Shown below are 21 T cell receptor beta chains from a single sample sequenced in a study of sequential checkpoint blockade in melanoma. Indicated treatment: randomized to nivolumab then ipilimumab (arm A) or the reverse (arm B). Assay used: immunoSEQ multiplex PCR; TCRdb lists only in-frame clones, some missing. Of about 12,000 clones listed, roughly 24% are singletons. The sequencing used tumor tissue (inferred from file names), collected from a patient given nivolumab and ipilimumab in sequence. Receptors originate from a human donor with melanoma.

This clone was detected a few times. This chain joins TRBV28 and TRBJ2-7; D is perhaps TRBD2 (5 bases). Germline assignment: CDR1 MDHEN and CDR2 SYDVKM. V was shortened by 3 bases and J by 0 bases, with 15 bases between the two germline ends. The CDR3 extends over 16 amino acids. This chain's CDR3 is CASSFASGKDSYEQYV. The CDR3 coding sequence is TGTGCCAGCAGTTTCGCCTCGGGGAAGGACTCCTACGAGCAGTACGTC.

This clone has a count of ten or more. CDR3: CASSPTEGPNSPLHF. The CDR3 DNA reads as TGTGCCAGCAGCCCAACAGAGGGCCCCAATTCACCCCTCCACTTT. The rearrangement joins TRBV7-6 to TRBJ1-6; D gene uncertain. The CDR3 sequence is 15 residues long. The V end was cut by 5 bases, the J end by 7 bases, with 15 bases between. Germline V gene data show CDR1 as SGHVS and CDR2 as FNYEAQ.

This clone was observed a single time. V usage is TRBV5-1 and J usage is TRBJ2-7, with unresolved D. The CDR3 is 14 residues long. Trimming stripped 0 bases from V and 4 bases from J, with 11 bases between. Germline CDR1 reads SGHRS; CDR2 reads YFSETQ. CDR3 amino acids: CASSLAVGPYEQYV. As DNA, the CDR3 is TGCGCCAGCAGCTTGGCCGTCGGTCCTTACGAGCAGTACGTC.

This clone was counted a single time. The chain has TRBV15 and TRBJ2-6, with D perhaps matching TRBD1 (5 bases). This CDR3 is built from 19 residues. The germline V gene has CDR1 LNHNV and CDR2 YYDKDF (reference sequence). V lost 1 base to trimming and J lost 1 base, with 17 bases between them. The CDR3 loop reads CATSRVGAVTPSGANVLTF. In DNA form, the CDR3 reads TGTGCCACCAGCAGAGTTGGGGCGGTAACCCCATCTGGGGCCAACGTCCTGACTTTC.

This clone was counted many times. J is TRBJ2-4 and V is TRBV6-8; 9 nucleotides line up with TRBD2. Germline-derived CDR1 and CDR2 are MNHGY and SAAAGT. Trimming at V came to 4 bases and at J to 6 bases, leaving 4 bases not matched to a gene. The CDR3 runs to 14 residues. Here the CDR3 reads CASSSFSGGNIQYF. In DNA, the CDR3 is TGTGCCAGCAGTTCGTTTAGCGGGGGAAACATTCAGTACTTC.

The chain is built from TRBV5-1 and TRBJ2-7; D is uncertain. The CDR3 spans 15 residues. Trimming pared 1 base from V and 1 base from J, leaving 12 bases between. Germline assignment: CDR1 SGHRS and CDR2 YFSETQ. The CDR3: CASSLFGLGSYEQYF. The DNA for the CDR3 is TGCGCCAGCAGCTTGTTCGGCCTAGGGTCCTACGAGCAGTACTTC.

This clone was observed many times. The V and J genes are TRBV12-5 and TRBJ1-3; perhaps TRBD1 as D (6 bases). CDR3 size: 18 residues. Germline-derived CDR1 and CDR2 are LGHNT and FRNRAP. The CDR3 sequence: CASGSGVVGFGSGNTIYF. CDR3 coding DNA: TGTGCCAGCGGGTCAGGGGTCGTGGGGTTTGGCTCTGGAAACACCATATATTTT.

This clone was counted at least ten times. V and J are TRBV12-5 and TRBJ1-3; 11 bases are a match to TRBD1. The CDR3 loop spans 15 amino acids. Germline-derived CDR1 and CDR2 are LGHNT and FRNRAP. The CDR3 loop is CATRDRGGAGNTIYF. The CDR3 nucleotides are TGTGCCACCAGGGACAGGGGGGGCGCTGGAAACACCATATATTTT.

The chain is built from TRBV7-8 and TRBJ2-2; D is unclear. This CDR3 is built from 13 residues. The V gene's germline CDR1 is SGHVS and CDR2 FQNEAQ. Trimming took off 8 bases at V and 1 base at J, with 8 bases between the two ends. CDR3 region: CASARGNTGELFF. CDR3 nucleotides: TGTGCCAGCGCGCGAGGGAACACCGGGGAGCTGTTTTTT.

CDR3 sequence (DNA): TGTGCCAGCAGCGGGGACAGTAACAATGAAAAACTGTTTTTT. Translation gives CASSGDSNNEKLFF. This sequence joins TRBV11-3 and TRBJ1-4, with TRBD1 matching over 7 bases. CDR1 is SGHNT and CDR2 is YENEEA in the germline V gene. The trim removed 5 bases at V and 5 bases at J, leaving 5 bases unmatched. The CDR3 is 14 residues long.

V is TRBV7-5 and J is TRBJ1-1. TRBV7-5 is termed a pseudogene. The CDR3 covers 14 residues. Here the CDR3 DNA reads TGTGCCAGCAGCTTTGGAGGTCCGAACACTGAAGCTTTCTTT. Translation: CASSFGGPNTEAFF.

The J gene is TRBJ2-5, the V gene TRBV11-3; 7 bases map to TRBD1. Germline-derived CDR1 and CDR2 are SGHNT and YENEEA. After removal of 7 bases from V and 7 bases from J, the junction contained 12 bases not matched to a gene. The CDR3 sequence is 14 residues long. DNA of the CDR3: TGTGCCAGCACCTCCCAGACAGGGAATCCGACCCAGTACTTC. Its protein product is CASTSQTGNPTQYF. The full variable domain, completed using reference TRBV11-3 and TRBJ2-5, is EAGVVQSPRYKIIEKKQPVAFWCNPISGHNTLYWYLQNLGQGPELLIRYENEEAVDDSQLPKDRFSAERLKGVDSTLKIQPAELGDSAVYLCASTSQTGNPTQYFGPGTRLLVL.

This clone was observed at least ten times. V usage is TRBV9 and J usage is TRBJ1-6; no definite D call. This CDR3 contains 18 residues. Germline V gene data show CDR1 as SGDLS and CDR2 as YYNGEE. Trimming shortened V by 0 bases and J by 4 bases, and 17 bases separated the two germline ends. CDR3 DNA sequence: TGTGCCAGCAGCGTAGCTCAGAGGACGGCCGATTATAATTCACCCCTCCACTTT. Its translation is CASSVAQRTADYNSPLHF.

This clone has just a few counts. The chain uses TRBV15 and TRBJ2-1, with TRBD2 matching over 8 bases. Germline-derived CDR1 and CDR2 are LNHNV and YYDKDF (reference sequence). The CDR3 has 17 residues. Unmatched junction bases numbered 9, after V lost 0 bases and J lost 5 bases. This CDR3 is CATSRDLNSGINNEQFF. In DNA form, the CDR3 reads TGTGCCACCAGCAGAGACCTAAATAGCGGGATTAACAATGAGCAGTTCTTC.

This rearrangement joins TRBV25-1 to TRBJ2-5; D perhaps matches TRBD2 (6 bases). This CDR3 region has 16 residues. V lost 1 base, J lost 5 bases, and 17 bases lay in between. CDR1 MGHDK and CDR2 SYGVNS come from the germline V gene. CDR3 protein: CASSEFRLDRGETQYF. CDR3 DNA: TGTGCCAGCAGTGAATTCCGACTAGATCGCGGGGAGACCCAGTACTTC.

This clone was seen at least ten times. The chain carries TRBV6-8 and TRBJ2-7; D possibly matches TRBD1 or TRBD2 (5 bases each). Trimming pared 5 bases from V and 2 bases from J, leaving 16 bases between. CDR3 length equals 15 residues. Germline CDR1 reads MNHGY; CDR2 reads SAAAGT. CDR3 sequence reads: CASSVWGKSTYEQYV. In nucleotides, the CDR3 is TGTGCCAGCAGTGTTTGGGGGAAAAGCACCTACGAGCAGTACGTC.

The V and J genes are TRBV28 and TRBJ1-2; 12 positions match TRBD1. With 6 bases clipped from V and 8 bases from J, the junction kept 13 bases outside the gene matches. The CDR3 contains 16 residues. CDR1 and CDR2 from the germline V gene are MDHEN and SYDVKM. Here the CDR3 reads CASSLRGGQGASGYTF. Written as DNA, the CDR3 is TGTGCCAGCAGCCTCCGTGGGGGACAGGGGGCTTCGGGCTACACCTTC.

This clone was counted many times. The V call is TRBV9, the J call TRBJ1-1, with 8 bases lining up with TRBD1. After removal of 4 bases from V and 5 bases from J, the junction contained 7 bases not matched to a gene. This CDR3 is 14 amino acids long. In germline, CDR1 is SGDLS, CDR2 YYNGEE. The CDR3 DNA reads as TGTGCCAGCAGCCCGCGGACAGGGTGGACTGAAGCTTTCTTT. Translated, it gives CASSPRTGWTEAFF.

This clone was counted between two and nine times. The V and J genes are TRBV11-3 and TRBJ2-2; 13 bases line up with TRBD2. Germline V gene lookup returns CDR1 SGHNT and CDR2 YENEEA. Trimming at V came to 7 bases and at J to 4 bases, leaving 9 bases not matched to a gene. The CDR3 length is 17 residues. For the CDR3, the DNA is TGTGCCAGCACCCAACTAGCGGGGGGGCTTACCACCGGGGAGCTGTTTTTT. It specifies CASTQLAGGLTTGELFF.

This clone has more than one count but fewer than ten. The CDR3 bases are TGTGCCAGCAGCAGACAGATTACTGGAAACACCATATATTTT. It yields the protein CASSRQITGNTIYF. The chain employs TRBV6-8 and TRBJ1-3; weak D call: TRBD1 (5 bases). The CDR3 covers 14 residues. V was shortened by 6 bases and J by 2 bases, with 11 bases between the two germline ends. The germline V gene has CDR1 MNHGY and CDR2 SAAAGT.

V and J are TRBV19 and TRBJ2-5; 7 positions match TRBD2. After removal of 3 bases from V and 1 base from J, the junction contained 2 bases not matched to a gene. This CDR3 has 14 residues. The germline V gene has CDR1 LNHDA and CDR2 SQIVND (reference sequence). The DNA for the CDR3 is TGTGCCAGTAGTATTGCGGGGGTCCAAGAGACCCAGTACTTC. Its protein product is CASSIAGVQETQYF.